This is a list of T cell receptor beta chains from one sample in a study of siplizumab effects on memory and regulatory T cells. This table comes from immunoSEQ multiplex PCR, and its TCRdb copy is limited to in-frame clones, with some not included. The sample records about 91,000 clones, 93% being singletons. The sample comprised CD8+ T cells sorted from blood. The receptors here all came from a human donor in good health. Both conserved end residues are part of each CDR3. The order of the fields is V gene, D gene, clone size, J gene, CDR3 DNA, CDR3 protein. A D gene is named only where the DNA matches it firmly. Where a row states a size, it is once, few, many or the class of an expanded clone; other rows omit it.

TRBV15	TRBD2	NA	TRBJ2-7	TGTGCCACCAGCAAAGCGGGAGCGGCCGTCTACGAGCAGTACTTC	CATSKAGAAVYEQYF
TRBV30	NA	NA	TRBJ2-7	TGTGCCCGGCGGACTGGCTACGAGCAGTACTTC	CARRTGYEQYF
TRBV5-6	NA	NA	TRBJ2-7	TGTGCCAGCAGCTTGGCCCCCCACGAGCAGTACTTC	CASSLAPHEQYF
TRBV10-3	NA	NA	TRBJ1-3	TGTGCCATCAGTGCCGGCGTAACAAGCTCTGGAAACACCATATATTTT	CAISAGVTSSGNTIYF
TRBV6-6	NA	NA	TRBJ2-1	TGTGCCAGCGGCCCAAGCTCCTACAATGAGCAGTTCTTC	CASGPSSYNEQFF
TRBV7-9	TRBD1	few	TRBJ2-7	TGTGCCAGCAGCTTAACATACCGGGACAGGGTACACGAGCAGTACTTC	CASSLTYRDRVHEQYF
TRBV7-6	NA	NA	TRBJ2-7	TGTGCCAGCAGCTTAGACAGGGGGGGAGAGCAGTACTTC	CASSLDRGGEQYF
TRBV2	NA	NA	TRBJ2-4	TGTGCCAGCATCAAAAAGCTTGGCAAAAACATTCAGTACTTC	CASIKKLGKNIQYF
TRBV29-1	NA	NA	TRBJ1-2	TGCAGCGTTCGCGGGGGACCGGTCTTAGGCTATGGCTACACCTTC	CSVRGGPVLGYGYTF
TRBV29-1	TRBD2	NA	TRBJ2-2	TGCAGCGTTGAGGGGGGGACCGGGGAGCTGTTTTTT	CSVEGGTGELFF
TRBV15	TRBD1	NA	TRBJ2-7	TGTGCCACCAGCAGAGATTTAGGGACAGGCTACGAGCAGTACTTC	CATSRDLGTGYEQYF